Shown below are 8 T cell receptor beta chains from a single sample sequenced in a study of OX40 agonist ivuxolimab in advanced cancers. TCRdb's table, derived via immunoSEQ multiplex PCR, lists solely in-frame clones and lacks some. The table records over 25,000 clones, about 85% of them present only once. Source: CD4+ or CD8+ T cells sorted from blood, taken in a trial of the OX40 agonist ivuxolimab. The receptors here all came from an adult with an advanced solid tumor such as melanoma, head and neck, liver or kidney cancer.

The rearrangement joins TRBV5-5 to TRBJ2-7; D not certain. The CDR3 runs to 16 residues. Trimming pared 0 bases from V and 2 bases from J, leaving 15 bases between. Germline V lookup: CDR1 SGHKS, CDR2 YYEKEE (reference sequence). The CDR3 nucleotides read TGTGCCAGCAGCTTGGAAGGGCCCTACCGCCCCTACGAGCAGTACTTC. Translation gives CASSLEGPYRPYEQYF.

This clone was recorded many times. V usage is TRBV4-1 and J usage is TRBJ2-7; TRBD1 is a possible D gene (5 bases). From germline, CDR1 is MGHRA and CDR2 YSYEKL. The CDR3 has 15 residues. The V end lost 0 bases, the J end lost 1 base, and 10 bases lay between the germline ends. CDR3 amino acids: CASSQESRASYEQYF. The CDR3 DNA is TGCGCCAGCAGCCAAGAAAGCAGGGCGTCCTACGAGCAGTACTTC.

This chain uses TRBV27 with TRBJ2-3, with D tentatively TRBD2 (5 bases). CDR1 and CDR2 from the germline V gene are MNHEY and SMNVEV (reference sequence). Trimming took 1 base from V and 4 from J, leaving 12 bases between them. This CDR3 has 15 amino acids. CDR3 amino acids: CASSLFVSGADTQYF. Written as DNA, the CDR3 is TGTGCCAGCAGTTTATTCGTCAGCGGCGCAGATACGCAGTATTTT.

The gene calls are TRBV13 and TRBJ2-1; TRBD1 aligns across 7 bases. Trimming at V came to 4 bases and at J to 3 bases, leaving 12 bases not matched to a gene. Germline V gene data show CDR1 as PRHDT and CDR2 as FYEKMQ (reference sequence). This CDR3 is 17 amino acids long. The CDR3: CASSSAVGTEIYNEQFF. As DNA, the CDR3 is TGTGCCAGCAGCTCAGCGGTTGGGACAGAGATCTACAATGAGCAGTTCTTC.

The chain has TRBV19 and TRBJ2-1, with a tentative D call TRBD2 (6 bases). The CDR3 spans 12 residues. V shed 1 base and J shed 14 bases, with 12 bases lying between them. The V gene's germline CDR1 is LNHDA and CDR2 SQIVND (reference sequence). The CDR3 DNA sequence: TGTGCCAGTAGTATAGGTGGCCGCGGGGAGTTCTTC. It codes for CASSIGGRGEFF.

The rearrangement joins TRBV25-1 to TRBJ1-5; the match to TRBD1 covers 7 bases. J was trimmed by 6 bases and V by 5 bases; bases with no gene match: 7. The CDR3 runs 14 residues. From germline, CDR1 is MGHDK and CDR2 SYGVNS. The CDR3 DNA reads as TGTGCCAGCAGTCTTACAGGGGCGAGTCAGCCCCAGCATTTT. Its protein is CASSLTGASQPQHF.

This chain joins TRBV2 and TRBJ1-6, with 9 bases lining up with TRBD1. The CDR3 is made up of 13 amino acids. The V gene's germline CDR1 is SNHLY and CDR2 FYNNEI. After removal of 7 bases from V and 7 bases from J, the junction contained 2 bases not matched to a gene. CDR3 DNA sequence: TGTGCCAGCAAACAGGGGGCAAATTCACCCCTCCACTTT. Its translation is CASKQGANSPLHF. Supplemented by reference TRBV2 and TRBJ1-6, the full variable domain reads EPEVTQTPSHQVTQMGQEVILRCVPISNHLYFYWYRQILGQKVEFLVSFYNNEISEKSEIFDDQFSVERPDGSNFTLKIRSTKLEDSAMYFCASKQGANSPLHFGNGTRLTVT.

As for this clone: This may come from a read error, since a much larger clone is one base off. CDR3 coding DNA: TGTGCCAGCAGCGTAGACGGGGAGGCCGCAGATACGCAGTATTTT. It codes for CASSVDGEAADTQYF. J is TRBJ2-3 and V is TRBV9, with D tentatively TRBD2 (6 bases). Germline loops: CDR1 SGDLS, CDR2 YYNGEE. V lost 0 bases to trimming and J lost 4 bases, with 12 bases between them. This CDR3 comprises 15 residues. The whole variable domain, remainder taken from reference TRBV9 and TRBJ2-3, is DSGVTQTPKHLITATGQRVTLRCSPRSGDLSVYWYQQSLDQGLQFLIQYYNGEERAKGNILERFSAQQFPDLHSELNLSSLELGDSALYFCASSVDGEAADTQYFGPGTRLTVL.